A single sample is the source of the 19 T cell receptor beta chains below, sequenced in a study of cytomegalovirus exposure and HLA in healthy donors. Primers: 60 Vbeta forward and 13 Jbeta reverse. This table comes from immunoSEQ multiplex PCR, and its TCRdb copy is limited to in-frame clones, with some not included. The sample holds some 170,000 clones; around 81% are singletons and the top ten take roughly 2%. Sequencing was carried out using PBMCs. The receptors shown here come from a woman between 25 and 40 years old in good health and CMV-seronegative.

The V gene is TRBV11-3, the J gene TRBJ2-3, with TRBD2 identical over 16 bases. Germline-derived CDR1 and CDR2 are SGHNT and YENEEA. The CDR3 length is 17 residues. The ends lost 5 bases at V and 3 bases at J; junction bases unmatched: 5. The CDR3 DNA sequence: TGTGCCAGCAGCCCGGGACTAGCGGGGGGGCCGACAGATACGCAGTATTTT. It is translated as CASSPGLAGGPTDTQYF.

J is TRBJ2-5 and V is TRBV6-1, with TRBD2 matching 9 bases. The J call is uncertain, as TRBJ2-7 better fits the DNA end. This CDR3 spans 15 amino acids. Germline V gives CDR1 MNHNS, CDR2 SASEGT. CDR3 residues: CASSASTSGSYEQYF. CDR3 DNA: TGTGCCAGCAGTGCATCGACTAGCGGTTCCTACGAGCAGTACTTC.

The CDR3 coding sequence is TGTGCCAGCAAAGAGGAGTATTCGGGCAATCAGCCCCAGCATTTT. This gives the protein CASKEEYSGNQPQHF. The J gene is TRBJ1-5, the V gene TRBV2, with D unclear. Trimming shortened V by 7 bases and J by 2 bases, and 15 bases separated the two germline ends. Germline values: CDR1 SNHLY, CDR2 FYNNEI. There are 15 residues in the CDR3.

This clone was seen more than once but under ten times. The V gene is TRBV7-2, the J gene TRBJ1-1; TRBD1 matches 7 bases. The CDR3 runs 13 residues. The V segment lost 2 bases and the J segment 3 bases; nucleotides outside the gene matches: 0. In germline, CDR1 is SGHTA, CDR2 FQGNSA. This CDR3 is CASSLTGDTEAFF. In nucleotides, the CDR3 is TGTGCCAGCAGCTTAACAGGGGACACTGAAGCTTTCTTT.

This clone came up once. This chain uses TRBV12-5 with TRBJ2-3, with a tentative D call TRBD2 (7 bases). Germline-derived CDR1 and CDR2 are LGHNT and FRNRAP. The CDR3 consists of 14 residues. Trimming shortened V by 6 bases and J by 4 bases, and 14 bases separated the two germline ends. The CDR3 DNA is TGTGCTAGTGGCCGAGGGGGGAGGGCAGATACGCAGTATTTT. Its translation is CASGRGGRADTQYF.

The chain links TRBV28 to TRBJ2-7; tentative D call: TRBD1 (5 bases). The CDR3 is 14 residues long. V lost 7 bases and J lost 6, with 19 bases in between. Germline CDR1 reads MDHEN; CDR2 reads SYDVKM. In nucleotides, the CDR3 is TGTGCCAGCAAATTGGGTGGGGCGGTCTCCGAGCAGTACTTC. Its translation: CASKLGGAVSEQYF.

CDR3 protein: CASSLGSGNYGYTF. As DNA, the CDR3 is TGTGCCAGCAGCCTGGGGTCGGGGAACTATGGCTACACCTTC. This chain connects TRBV5-4 to TRBJ1-2, with unresolved D. This CDR3 spans 14 amino acids. Germline V gene sequence: CDR1 SGHNT, CDR2 YYREEE (reference sequence). Trimming removed 4 bases at V and 2 bases at J, with 12 bases between.

The V and J genes are TRBV15 and TRBJ2-3; D unresolved. CDR3 length equals 14 residues. V lost 0 bases to trimming and J lost 3 bases, with 7 bases between them. Germline CDR1 is LNHNV and CDR2 is YYDKDF (reference sequence). Here the CDR3 DNA reads TGTGCCACCAGCAGAGATTCCCTAACAGATACGCAGTATTTT. It translates to CATSRDSLTDTQYF.

This clone has just a few counts. The rearrangement links TRBV28 to TRBJ1-2; no firm D call. CDR1 and CDR2 (germline): MDHEN, SYDVKM. The CDR3 sequence is 13 residues long. Trimming took off 10 bases at V and 2 bases at J, with 14 bases between the two ends. The CDR3 loop is CAIQYGGNYGYTF. The CDR3 DNA sequence: TGTGCCATCCAGTATGGAGGGAACTATGGCTACACCTTC.

In its sample, this clone was seen once. The rearrangement uses TRBV7-2 and TRBJ2-7; weak D call: TRBD2 (6 bases). V lost 5 bases and J lost 2, with 16 bases in between. The CDR3 spans 15 residues. Germline V gene lookup returns CDR1 SGHTA and CDR2 FQGNSA. The CDR3 here is CASSEWGVPAYEQYF. CDR3 sequence (DNA): TGTGCCAGCAGCGAATGGGGGGTCCCTGCCTACGAGCAGTACTTC.

V usage is TRBV18 and J usage is TRBJ2-7; D might be TRBD1 (6 bases). Trimming cost V 3 bases and J 4 bases, with 13 bases left between them. Germline V gene data show CDR1 as KGHSH and CDR2 as LQKENI. This CDR3 has 14 residues. The CDR3 is CASSPGAGTYEQYF. The CDR3 DNA follows: TGTGCCAGCTCACCGGGGGCAGGGACGTACGAGCAGTACTTC.

This chain connects TRBV5-6 to TRBJ2-5; 9 bases agree with TRBD1. V trimming: 4 bases; J trimming: 5 bases; junction bases outside the gene matches: 6. CDR1 is SGHDT, CDR2 YYEEEE, per germline. This CDR3 has 14 residues. The CDR3 DNA reads TGTGCCAGCAGCGAACAGGGGGCGCGGGAGACCCAGTACTTC. Protein sequence: CASSEQGARETQYF. The variable domain in full, completed from reference TRBV5-6 and TRBJ2-5, reads DAGVTQSPTHLIKTRGQQVTLRCSPKSGHDTVSWYQQALGQGPQFIFQYYEEEERQRGNFPDRFSGHQFPNYSSELNVNALLLGDSALYLCASSEQGARETQYFGPGTRLLVL.

The rearrangement links TRBV4-3 to TRBJ1-2; a possible D gene is TRBD1 (6 bases). Germline assignment: CDR1 LGHNA and CDR2 YSLEER. Trimming took 4 bases from V and 6 from J, leaving 15 bases between them. The CDR3 has 14 residues. As DNA, the CDR3 is TGCGCCAGCAGCCTTAACAGGGTATCAGATGGCTACACCTTC. The encoded protein is CASSLNRVSDGYTF.

For this clone: Compared with germline, one end of the junction differs, possibly owing to a read error. The V gene is TRBV5-6, the J gene TRBJ2-4; D remains ambiguous. The length of the CDR3 is 12 residues. The germline V gene encodes CDR1 SGHDT and CDR2 YYEEEE. For the CDR3, the DNA is TGTGCCAGCAGCTTTGATAAAAACAGTCAGTACTTC. Its protein product is CASSFDKNSQYF.

V is TRBV6-5 and J is TRBJ2-1, with 8 bases fitting TRBD2. J was trimmed by 4 bases and V by 0 bases; bases with no gene match: 5. Germline V gene data show CDR1 as MNHEY and CDR2 as SVGAGI. This CDR3 has 16 residues. The CDR3 loop is CASSYSRASGYNEQFF. CDR3 DNA sequence: TGTGCCAGCAGTTACTCGAGGGCTAGCGGGTACAATGAGCAGTTCTTC.

The chain carries TRBV11-2 and TRBJ2-1, with TRBD2 as a possible D gene (5 bases). Trimming removed 5 bases at V and 9 bases at J, with 23 bases between. Germline V gene lookup returns CDR1 SGHAT and CDR2 FQNNGV. The CDR3 covers 16 residues. This CDR3 reads CASSPPLASIVGEQFF. DNA for the CDR3: TGTGCCAGCAGCCCCCCCCTAGCTTCGATAGTTGGTGAGCAGTTCTTC.

V usage is TRBV6-5 and J usage is TRBJ2-7, with 8 bases lining up with TRBD1. Germline lookup yields CDR1 MNHEY and CDR2 SVGAGI. There are 14 residues in the CDR3. J gave up 0 bases and V 6 bases, and 4 bases lay outside the gene matches. CDR3 nucleotide sequence: TGTGCCAGCAGGAGGGACAGGAACTCCTACGAGCAGTACTTC. Residues: CASRRDRNSYEQYF.

This clone occurred once. The rearrangement links TRBV6-5 to TRBJ1-1; D not resolved. V was shortened by 8 bases and J by 1 base, with 5 bases between the two germline ends. Germline V CDR1 and CDR2: MNHEY, SVGAGI. CDR3 size: 11 residues. The CDR3 DNA reads TGTGCCAGCTTCGGGAACACTGAAGCTTTCTTT. It codes for CASFGNTEAFF.

V and J are TRBV5-4 and TRBJ2-1; 7 bases line up with TRBD1. This CDR3 is built from 16 residues. V lost 2 bases to trimming and J lost 4 bases; unmatched junction nucleotides: 9. CDR1 and CDR2 (germline): SGHNT, YYREEE (reference sequence). CDR3: CASSFPDRKIYNEQFF. The CDR3 coding sequence is TGTGCCAGCAGCTTCCCGGACAGGAAAATTTACAATGAGCAGTTCTTC.